This entry concerns a single T cell receptor beta chain. The target antigen is unknown. The source of the sample is a study of beta chain features in type 1 diabetes. Notes on the study in general: Among all four CD4+ subsets, Type 1 diabetes patients had TCRB CDR3s that were moderately but significantly shorter.

The investigators reverse transcribed all of the isolated RNA, so they sequenced expressed TCRB transcripts. TCRdb's table, derived via immunoSEQ multiplex PCR, lists solely in-frame clones and lacks some. The sample contains under 250,000 clones, 14% of which appear only once. The CDR3 consists of 15 residues. The germline V gene encodes CDR1 SGHRS and CDR2 YFSETQ. The junction had 4 bases not matched to a gene; V was cut back by 0 bases and J by 6 bases. The chain links TRBV5-1 to TRBJ1-5, with 9 bases identical to TRBD1. Sequencing was carried out using naive CD4+ T cells from blood. This receptor was identified in a man younger than 45 with type 1 diabetes. For the CDR3, the DNA is TGCGCCAGCAGCTTGGAGGGGACAGGGAGTCAGCCCCAGCATTTT. Its translation is CASSLEGTGSQPQHF.